This is a list of T cell receptor beta chains from one sample in a study of CD8 T cells in ankylosing spondylitis. TCRdb re-derived calls from the 5' RACE reads in MiXCR, one entry per CDR3 protein. The profile shows 200,000 to 250,000 distinct CDR3 sequences, about a quarter of them singletons. Sequencing used blood, either unsorted or a sorted T cell fraction (not recorded which). These receptor sequences come from a male donor with ankylosing spondylitis or in good health (not recorded which). The CDR3 runs from the conserved cysteine through the conserved F or W. D genes are given only for firm matches. Clone size is not always given. Where it is, it says once, few, many or a class for expanded clones.

TRBJ2-3 | . | TRBV20-1 | TRBD2 | TGCAGTGCTGGGGTGGGACTAGCGGGAGGTACGCAGTATTTT | CSAGVGLAGGTQYF
TRBJ2-7 | once | TRBV5-6 | . | TGTGCCAGCAGCTTGGCAGGCCGCTACGAGCAGTACTTC | CASSLAGRYEQYF
TRBJ2-5 | many | TRBV14 | . | TGTGCCAGCAGCCGTTCCGAGAGAACCCAGTACTTC | CASSRSERTQYF
TRBJ2-7 | few | TRBV10-3 | . | TGTGCCATCAGTGAGTCCCTGGGACGCGAGCAGTACTTC | CAISESLGREQYF
TRBJ2-7 | . | TRBV20-1 | . | TGCAGTGCTTCAATCCAGGGAGGTAGTTACGAGCAGTACTTC | CSASIQGGSYEQYF
TRBJ2-3 | . | TRBV7-2 | . | TGTGCCAGCAGCCAGGGGTACAGAAGCACAGATACGCAGTATTTT | CASSQGYRSTDTQYF
TRBJ2-1 | . | TRBV29-1 | . | TGCAGCACAAGGGACGACAGGTTCTTC | CSTRDDRFF
TRBJ2-5 | once | TRBV29-1 | TRBD2 | TGCAGCGTTCGTGCGACTAGCGGGTACCAAGAGACCCAGTACTTC | CSVRATSGYQETQYF
TRBJ2-7 | many | TRBV12-3/TRBV12-4 | . | TGCGCCAGCAGCTTAAGGGGCTACGAGCAGTACTTC | CASSLRGYEQYF
TRBJ2-3 | . | TRBV20-1 | TRBD1 | TGCAGTGCTAGTAGGACAGGGGCAGATACGCAGTATTTT | CSASRTGADTQYF
TRBJ1-1 | . | TRBV20-1 | . | TGCAGTGCTAGAGAAACCCGGGGAGAAGCTTTCTTT | CSARETRGEAFF
TRBJ2-3 | . | TRBV9 | . | TGTGCCAGCAGCGTAGAACCGGTAGCGGTGTTAGGTACGCAGTATTTT | CASSVEPVAVLGTQYF
TRBJ2-6 | many | TRBV29-1 | TRBD1 | TGCAGCGTTGCGGTACTACAGGGGGCCCTGACTTTC | CSVAVLQGALTF
TRBJ2-7 | few | TRBV3-1 | TRBD2 | TGTGCCAGCAGCCCGCGGGGGGCGGGCATGGGTCGAGAGTCCTACGAGCAGTACTTC | CASSPRGAGMGRESYEQYF
TRBJ2-6 | few | TRBV12-3/TRBV12-4 | . | TGTGCCAGCAGCCCCGCTGGGGCCAACGTCCTGACTTTC | CASSPAGANVLTF
TRBJ1-3 | many | TRBV7-3 | TRBD1 | TGTGCCAGCAGCTCCGGGACAGGGGGAGGAAACACCATATATTTT | CASSSGTGGGNTIYF
TRBJ2-3 | many | TRBV20-1 | TRBD1 | TGCAGTGCTAACACAGGGGGCTTCACAGATACGCAGTATTTT | CSANTGGFTDTQYF
TRBJ2-5 | . | TRBV20-1 | . | TGCAGTGCCAGGGGCGGTGCGGCGGGAGAGTTAGAGACCCAGTACTTC | CSARGGAAGELETQYF
TRBJ2-1 | many | TRBV18 | TRBD1 | TGTGCCAGCTCACCGCAAACTGGACAGGGTCGCAATGAGCAGTTCTTC | CASSPQTGQGRNEQFF
TRBJ1-2 | . | TRBV5-1 | TRBD1 | TGCGCCAGCAGCAAAGACAGGGGGCAGGTCTATGGCTACACCTTC | CASSKDRGQVYGYTF
TRBJ1-4 | many | TRBV25-1 | TRBD1 | TGTGCCAGTTCGACAGGGGGTGATGAAAAACTGTTTTTT | CASSTGGDEKLFF
TRBJ2-3 | many | TRBV15 | . | TGTGCCACCAGCAGAGATCAGAAGCAAGATACGCAGTATTTT | CATSRDQKQDTQYF
TRBJ2-1 | . | TRBV4-1 | . | TGCGCCAGCAGCCAAGATGGGCAGGAGTACAATGAGCAGTTCTTC | CASSQDGQEYNEQFF
TRBJ2-7 | . | TRBV29-1 | TRBD1 | TGCAGCGTTGTAAAAGACAGGGCCTACGAGCAGTACTTC | CSVVKDRAYEQYF
TRBJ2-7 | many | TRBV29-1 | . | TGCAGCGTGATCTTTCTAGCGGGACAGGACGAGCAGTACTTC | CSVIFLAGQDEQYF
TRBJ1-1 | . | TRBV12-3/TRBV12-4 | TRBD1 | TGTGCCAGCAGTGTACAGGGGAGCACTGAAGCTTTCTTT | CASSVQGSTEAFF
TRBJ2-3 | many | TRBV5-1 | . | TGCGCCAGCAGCATGGGGACGACAGATACGCAGTATTTT | CASSMGTTDTQYF
TRBJ1-5 | many | TRBV27 | TRBD1 | TGTGCCAGCAGTTTCTCGACAGGGAACAATCAGCCCCAGCATTTT | CASSFSTGNNQPQHF
TRBJ2-7 | many | TRBV4-1 | TRBD2 | TGCGCCAGCAGCCCCCTAGCGGGACTCTACGAGCAGTACTTC | CASSPLAGLYEQYF
TRBJ2-4 | many | TRBV4-3 | . | TGCGCCAGCAGCCAAGATAGGTGGGAGGACAAAAACATTCAGTACTTC | CASSQDRWEDKNIQYF
TRBJ2-7 | many | TRBV5-1 | TRBD1 | TGCGCCAGCAGTTTCAGGGGGCCATACTACGAGCAGTACTTC | CASSFRGPYYEQYF
TRBJ2-1 | many | TRBV29-1 | . | TGCAGCGTTGGATCCACTTTAGCGCGCCGGTCCTACAATGAGCAGTTCTTC | CSVGSTLARRSYNEQFF
TRBJ2-6 | . | TRBV3-1 | . | TGTGCCAGCAGCATCCGTGGGGCCAACGTCCTGACTTTC | CASSIRGANVLTF
TRBJ2-1 | many | TRBV3-1 | TRBD2 | TGTGCCAGCAGCCAAACTAGCGGGAGACTGGATGAGCAGTTCTTC | CASSQTSGRLDEQFF
TRBJ2-7 | . | TRBV11-2 | TRBD1 | TGTGCCAGCAGCTTAGCAAGGGGGCGGTACGAGCAGTACTTC | CASSLARGRYEQYF
TRBJ2-7 | few | TRBV12-3/TRBV12-4 | TRBD1 | TGTGCCAGCAGTTTAGGAAAGGGCGTGGGACAGGGGGCGCGGGAGCAGTACTTC | CASSLGKGVGQGAREQYF
TRBJ2-1 | . | TRBV2 | . | TGTGCCAGCAGTCCCGCACTAGCTTCAAAGCAGTTCTTC | CASSPALASKQFF
TRBJ1-1 | many | TRBV7-2 | . | TGTGCCAGCACCCTCGTTACAGGTACTGAAGCTTTCTTT | CASTLVTGTEAFF
TRBJ2-5 | few | TRBV25-1 | . | TGTGCCAGCAGTGAATACGGTGGGCTAGCGCGTCAAGAGACCCAGTACTTC | CASSEYGGLARQETQYF
TRBJ2-3 | many | TRBV13 | TRBD2 | TGTGCCAGCAGCCAAACCCAGGGACTAGTATACACAGATACGCAGTATTTT | CASSQTQGLVYTDTQYF
TRBJ2-5 | . | TRBV20-1 | TRBD1 | TGCAGTGCTAGCGAGACAGGGTTGGTGGAGACCCAGTACTTC | CSASETGLVETQYF
TRBJ2-5 | many | TRBV5-4 | . | TGTGCCAGCAGCGGAGGACTCCTAGAGACCCAGTACTTC | CASSGGLLETQYF